The source of this TCR beta chain is a study of shared clonotypes between healthy human individuals. Overall study context: The study enrolled a couple of women and a few men aged 18 to 49.

The V end was cut by 1 base, the J end by 0 bases, with 5 bases between. Germline V lookup: CDR1 MGHRA, CDR2 YSYEKL. The CDR3 is 14 amino acids. In its sample, this clone was seen a few times. Antigen: not known. The same CDR3 can be traced to other DNA sequences in this sample. Template for every sorted-subset replicate PCR totaled about 0.2 ug DNA, tens of thousands of T cell genomes. As handled by the study authors: In the immunoSEQ data, sequences were junction-only and lacked quality scores, so filtering differed. Assay used: immunoSEQ multiplex PCR; TCRdb lists only in-frame clones, some missing. The DNA gave D and trimming, while V, J and clone size come from that table. The sample has more than 2 million clones; about 95% are singletons. Overall study findings and caveats: Genetic and exposure-history diversity was limited by the few donors.

The naive CD8 subset, CD45RO-negative cells positively selected for CCR7, excluded terminally differentiated effector memory CD45RA+ cells. The sequencing input was naive CD8+ T cells sorted from blood. This receptor was taken from a man aged 18 to 30 in good health. The J gene is TRBJ2-3, the V gene TRBV4-1, with D perhaps TRBD1 (5 bases). As DNA, the CDR3 is TGCGCCAGCAGCCAAGCAGGGAGCACAGATACGCAGTATTTT. Encoded protein: CASSQAGSTDTQYF.